These T cell receptor beta chains were read from a single sample in a study of T cell repertoires in cytomegalovirus infection. These receptors have no identified antigens. TCRdb re-called the reads with MiXCR, one entry per CDR3 protein. The table lists hundreds of thousands of distinct CDR3 sequences, 30% to 35% of them singletons. The specimen comprised cultured PBMCs, sampled from culture after CMV antigen stimulation. Source of these receptors: a human donor in good health (CMV status not recorded). Some clones in this sample may be carry-over from other donors' samples. The CDR3 runs from the conserved cysteine through the conserved F or W. D genes are given only for firm matches. Not every row has a clone size; where given, it reads once, few, many or a size class.

-	-	TRBV2	TRBJ2-1	CASSETGTPWNEQFF	TGTGCCAGCAGTGAAACCGGGACACCATGGAATGAGCAGTTCTTC
TRBD1	-	TRBV27	TRBJ2-2	CASSFTFSLGQGRGTGELFF	TGTGCCAGCAGCTTCACCTTCTCCCTCGGACAGGGTCGGGGGACCGGGGAGCTGTTTTTT
TRBD1	-	TRBV14	TRBJ2-1	CASGIQGTYNEQFF	TGTGCCAGCGGTATACAGGGGACCTACAATGAGCAGTTCTTC
-	few	TRBV12-3/TRBV12-4	TRBJ1-1	CASSELSGGNTEAFF	TGTGCCAGCAGCGAACTGTCTGGAGGGAACACTGAAGCTTTCTTT
TRBD2	-	TRBV12-3/TRBV12-4	TRBJ2-5	CASTPGNIAGVGETQYF	TGTGCCAGCACCCCGGGGAATATAGCGGGAGTGGGGGAGACCCAGTACTTC
-	-	TRBV10-3	TRBJ2-1	CAISDHLSRAYNEQFF	TGTGCCATCAGTGACCATCTGAGTAGGGCCTACAATGAGCAGTTCTTC
TRBD2	many	TRBV7-2	TRBJ2-3	CASSLRTSGVTDTQYF	TGTGCCAGCAGCCTCAGGACTAGCGGGGTCACAGATACGCAGTATTTT
-	-	TRBV12-3/TRBV12-4	TRBJ1-2	CASSQGVWGRVNYGYTF	TGTGCCAGCAGTCAAGGGGTCTGGGGGCGGGTTAACTATGGCTACACCTTC
-	many	TRBV7-2	TRBJ1-3	CASSFSLGNTIYF	TGTGCCAGCAGCTTTTCTTTGGGAAACACCATATATTTT
TRBD2	-	TRBV4-2	TRBJ2-1	CASSQGLRASGLEHEQFF	TGTGCCAGCAGCCAAGGACTAAGGGCTAGCGGACTAGAACATGAGCAGTTCTTC
-	few	TRBV7-6	TRBJ2-7	CASSPYSGLDEQYF	TGTGCCAGCAGCCCCTACAGTGGCTTGGACGAGCAGTACTTC
TRBD1	-	TRBV19	TRBJ1-1	CASSAHPRGVDTEAFF	TGTGCCAGTAGTGCCCACCCCAGGGGGGTTGACACTGAAGCTTTCTTT
TRBD2	-	TRBV29-1	TRBJ2-1	CSVEKSPGLAGVYEQFF	TGCAGCGTAGAGAAGAGTCCTGGACTAGCGGGAGTGTATGAGCAGTTCTTC
-	-	TRBV7-2	TRBJ2-1	CASSSKTSDTSGGLFF	TGTGCCAGCAGCTCCAAGACTAGCGATACCTCAGGGGGGTTGTTCTTC
-	once	TRBV20-1	TRBJ2-3	CSARAPSLTDTQYF	TGCAGTGCTAGAGCCCCGAGTCTTACAGATACGCAGTATTTT
TRBD2	-	TRBV7-9	TRBJ2-1	CASSRGGSGNEQFF	TGTGCCAGCAGCCGGGGGGGCTCAGGCAATGAGCAGTTCTTC
-	few	TRBV27	TRBJ2-5	CASSLGSWETQYF	TGTGCCAGCAGTTTGGGCTCGTGGGAGACCCAGTACTTC
-	-	TRBV4-3	TRBJ2-1	CASSQARGIYNEQFF	TGCGCCAGCAGCCAAGCGAGGGGGATTTACAATGAGCAGTTCTTC
-	few	TRBV7-9	TRBJ2-7	CASSFEFSYEQYF	TGTGCCAGCAGCTTTGAGTTCTCCTACGAGCAGTACTTC
TRBD1	once	TRBV7-6	TRBJ2-1	CASSLDIGGQGKGNEQFF	TGTGCCAGCAGCTTAGACATCGGGGGACAGGGGAAAGGAAATGAGCAGTTCTTC
-	few	TRBV7-9	TRBJ2-1	CASSLDGRNNEQFF	TGTGCCAGCAGCTTGGACGGTAGAAACAATGAGCAGTTCTTC
-	-	TRBV4-3	TRBJ2-3	CASNRGQGATDTQYF	TGCGCCAGCAACCGGGGCCAAGGGGCCACAGATACGCAGTATTTT
TRBD2	-	TRBV7-3	TRBJ2-1	CASSLGGSSEQFF	TGTGCCAGCAGCTTAGGCGGGAGTAGTGAGCAGTTCTTC
-	few	TRBV6-6	TRBJ2-6	CASSKTRAFSGANVLTF	TGTGCCAGCAGCAAGACCCGGGCCTTCTCTGGGGCCAACGTCCTGACTTTC
TRBD1	many	TRBV19	TRBJ2-3	CASSDPRRGRVDTQYF	TGTGCCAGTAGTGACCCCCGCAGGGGGCGAGTAGATACGCAGTATTTT
-	-	TRBV6-5	TRBJ1-1	CASSSRVEAFF	TGTGCCAGCAGTAGCAGGGTTGAAGCTTTCTTT
TRBD2	many	TRBV7-2	TRBJ2-7	CASSSRTSGRGGSYEQYF	TGTGCCAGCAGCTCCCGGACTAGCGGGAGGGGAGGCTCCTACGAGCAGTACTTC
-	-	TRBV20-1	TRBJ1-2	CSASLGGRIYGYTF	TGCAGTGCTAGTCTGGGGGGGCGCATCTATGGCTACACCTTC
TRBD2	few	TRBV4-1	TRBJ2-2	CASSPRLAGATNTGELFF	TGCGCCAGCAGCCCCCGGCTAGCGGGAGCCACGAACACCGGGGAGCTGTTTTTT
-	-	TRBV10-3	TRBJ1-2	CAISEGDPFYGYTF	TGTGCCATCAGTGAGGGCGACCCGTTCTATGGCTACACCTTC
-	-	TRBV7-9	TRBJ2-3	CASSLSGPTTDTQYF	TGTGCCAGCAGCTTAAGCGGGCCAACCACAGATACGCAGTATTTT
-	few	TRBV7-8	TRBJ2-5	CASSLNEGRTQYF	TGTGCCAGCAGCTTAAATGAGGGTCGGACCCAGTACTTC
TRBD1	-	TRBV7-3	TRBJ2-1	CASSFMGQAYNEQFF	TGTGCCAGCAGCTTTATGGGACAGGCCTACAATGAGCAGTTCTTC
-	-	TRBV19	TRBJ1-1	CATKDRFTEAFF	TGTGCCACTAAAGACCGATTCACTGAAGCTTTCTTT
-	few	TRBV7-2	TRBJ2-3	CASSLGFGRSTDTQYF	TGTGCCAGCAGCTTAGGATTCGGGAGAAGCACAGATACGCAGTATTTT
-	-	TRBV7-9	TRBJ1-1	CASSLARLEVNTEAFF	TGTGCCAGCAGCTTAGCGCGCCTGGAGGTGAACACTGAAGCTTTCTTT
-	-	TRBV28	TRBJ1-6	CASSFAGVGNSPLHF	TGTGCCAGCAGTTTCGCGGGGGTGGGGAATTCACCCCTCCACTTT
TRBD1	-	TRBV7-2	TRBJ2-1	CASSRPGGAEQFF	TGTGCCAGCAGTCGCCCAGGGGGAGCTGAGCAGTTCTTC
-	few	TRBV18	TRBJ1-4	CASSPVIEANEKLFF	TGTGCCAGCTCACCGGTGATAGAGGCTAATGAAAAACTGTTTTTT
TRBD1	-	TRBV20-1	TRBJ1-6	CSARMNRGHSPLHF	TGCAGTGCTAGGATGAACAGGGGGCATTCACCCCTCCACTTT
-	-	TRBV12-3/TRBV12-4	TRBJ2-1	CASCRDHYNEQFF	TGTGCCAGCTGTAGGGACCACTACAATGAGCAGTTCTTC
TRBD1	few	TRBV28	TRBJ2-7	CASSLVQGSSYEQYF	TGTGCCAGCAGTTTAGTACAGGGGAGCTCCTACGAGCAGTACTTC
-	-	TRBV18	TRBJ2-5	CASSPGVPQETQYF	TGTGCCAGCTCACCGGGAGTGCCGCAAGAGACCCAGTACTTC
TRBD2	-	TRBV20-1	TRBJ2-1	CSASGGTLNEQFF	TGCAGTGCATCGGGAGGCACCTTAAATGAGCAGTTCTTC
-	-	TRBV24-1	TRBJ1-2	CATSDGPYDRGHYGYTF	TGTGCCACCAGTGATGGGCCCTATGACAGAGGGCACTATGGCTACACCTTC
TRBD1	-	TRBV6-6	TRBJ1-1	CASSLTRDRGLNTEAFF	TGTGCCAGCAGTCTCACTAGGGACAGGGGCCTCAACACTGAAGCTTTCTTT
-	-	TRBV7-9	TRBJ2-1	CASSFGASGVRYNEQFF	TGTGCCAGCAGCTTTGGTGCGAGCGGAGTCCGTTACAATGAGCAGTTCTTC
-	few	TRBV6-5	TRBJ1-1	CASRPHGGTEAFF	TGTGCCAGCAGACCCCACGGGGGCACTGAAGCTTTCTTT
TRBD1	-	TRBV12-3/TRBV12-4	TRBJ2-7	CASSLGTGNLYEQYF	TGTGCCAGCAGTTTGGGGACAGGGAACCTATACGAGCAGTACTTC
-	few	TRBV20-1	TRBJ2-5	CSAREPALTWGPQYF	TGCAGTGCTAGAGAACCGGCCTTAACCTGGGGACCCCAGTACTTC
-	-	TRBV5-1	TRBJ2-3	CASSLTTTGGSTDTQYF	TGCGCCAGCAGCTTGACGACTACCGGTGGAAGCACAGATACGCAGTATTTT
TRBD2	few	TRBV11-3	TRBJ2-1	CASSRGTSARIQFF	TGTGCCAGCAGCCGCGGGACTAGCGCAAGAATCCAGTTCTTC
TRBD2	-	TRBV6-2/TRBV6-3	TRBJ2-1	CASSYPGLAGWRQFF	TGTGCCAGCAGTTATCCGGGACTAGCGGGCTGGCGCCAGTTCTTC
TRBD2	-	TRBV3-1	TRBJ2-3	CASKLSGMGSSDTQYF	TGTGCCAGCAAACTTAGCGGGATGGGGTCATCTGATACGCAGTATTTT
TRBD2	many	TRBV12-3/TRBV12-4	TRBJ2-1	CASSAYPHTSGRTRSYNEQFF	TGTGCCAGCAGTGCATACCCCCACACTAGCGGGAGGACCCGCTCCTACAATGAGCAGTTCTTC
-	-	TRBV9	TRBJ1-1	CASSVVEGYGTEAFF	TGTGCCAGCAGCGTAGTGGAGGGCTACGGGACTGAAGCTTTCTTT
-	-	TRBV19	TRBJ2-1	CASSSPGTTNNEQFF	TGTGCCAGTAGTTCCCCCGGGACAACGAACAATGAGCAGTTCTTC
-	few	TRBV7-2	TRBJ2-4	CASSPGSMQGPAKNIQYF	TGTGCCAGCAGCCCAGGGAGTATGCAGGGACCGGCCAAAAACATTCAGTACTTC
-	-	TRBV27	TRBJ2-5	CASSRRTTTGETQYF	TGTGCCAGCAGCCGCCGAACAACTACGGGCGAGACCCAGTACTTC
-	-	TRBV20-1	TRBJ2-3	CSASLGGGSTDTQYF	TGCAGTGCTAGCTTAGGGGGGGGTTCCACAGATACGCAGTATTTT